This TCR beta chain was sequenced during a study of cytomegalovirus exposure and HLA in healthy donors. CDR1 and CDR2 (germline): SGHAT, FQNNGV. The J segment lost 7 bases and the V segment lost 5 bases, leaving 9 bases of the junction unmatched. CDR3 length: 14 residues. In the PCR, 60 Vbeta and 13 Jbeta primers were used. Sequencing used immunoSEQ multiplex PCR; TCRdb keeps in-frame clones, though not all of them. The repertoire includes roughly 250,000 clones, 80% of them detected once, and around 0.33% sits in the top ten. The chain is built from TRBV11-2 and TRBJ2-3; the match to TRBD1 covers 7 bases. The sequence was obtained from a girl aged 2 to 9 in good health and CMV-seronegative. The source material was PBMCs. The CDR3 loop is CASSPEGADNTQYF. CDR3 DNA: TGTGCCAGCAGCCCAGAGGGGGCCGATAATACGCAGTATTTT. The whole variable domain, filled in from reference TRBV11-2 and TRBJ2-3, reads EAGVAQSPRYKIIEKRQSVAFWCNPISGHATLYWYQQILGQGPKLLIQFQNNGVVDDSQLPKDRFSAERLKGVDSTLKIQPAKLEDSAVYLCASSPEGADNTQYFGPGTRLTVL.